This is a list of T cell receptor beta chains from one sample in a study of T cell repertoires in ileal Crohn's disease. Only in-frame clones appear in the TCRdb table, and some are missing; sequencing was by immunoSEQ multiplex PCR. Here the sample spans 5,500 to 8,000 clones, around four fifths being singletons. The sequencing input was ileal tissue. The receptor source for this set is an adult with Crohn's disease. The CDR3 runs from the conserved cysteine through the conserved F or W. The D gene is left open where the match is weak. Clone size is shown for a subset of rows, as once, few, many or a class of expanded clone.

j_call v_call clone_size d_call cdr3_aa cdr3_nt
TRBJ2-6 TRBV19 few TRBD2 CASSMAGDGANVLTF TGTGCCAGTAGTATGGCGGGGGATGGGGCCAACGTCCTGACTTTC
TRBJ1-2 TRBV10-3 . . CAIFDTGFGYTF TGTGCCATCTTCGACACAGGGTTTGGCTACACCTTC
TRBJ2-3 TRBV15 . . CATSGLGVSDTQYF TGTGCCACCAGCGGTCTGGGGGTATCAGATACGCAGTATTTT
TRBJ2-3 TRBV12-2 . . CASRLTTSGGAEDTQYF TGTGCAAGTCGCTTAACGACTAGCGGGGGGGCGGAGGATACGCAGTATTTT
TRBJ1-6 TRBV5-1 once . CASSLRDGLNSPLHF TGCGCCAGCAGCTTGAGGGACGGCTTAAATTCACCCCTCCACTTT
TRBJ2-2 TRBV11-3 . TRBD1 CASSFRTGSVGELFF TGTGCCAGCAGCTTCCGGACAGGGTCGGTTGGGGAGCTGTTTTTT
TRBJ2-3 TRBV2 . TRBD2 CASSGSGGTDTQYF TGTGCCAGCAGTGGTAGCGGGGGCACAGATACGCAGTATTTT
TRBJ2-1 TRBV5-1 . . CASSLAQGSGEQFF TGCGCCAGCAGCTTGGCGCAGGGGTCTGGGGAGCAGTTCTTC
TRBJ1-4 TRBV6-5 . TRBD1 CASSNRDRGEKLFF TGTGCCAGCAGTAACCGGGACAGGGGTGAAAAACTGTTTTTT
TRBJ1-1 TRBV5-1 . . CASSPDSSITEAFF TGCGCCAGCAGCCCCGACAGTTCTATCACTGAAGCTTTCTTT
TRBJ2-2 TRBV11-2 . TRBD2 CASSSQPGGATGELFF TGTGCCAGCAGCTCCCAGCCGGGGGGGGCCACCGGGGAGCTGTTTTTT
TRBJ1-6 TRBV5-4 . . CASSLGGRAYNSPLHF TGTGCCAGCAGCTTGGGAGGGAGGGCCTATAATTCACCCCTCCACTTT
TRBJ1-3 TRBV5-1 . . CASSLGQVGGNTIYF TGCGCCAGCAGCTTGGGTCAGGTCGGCGGAAACACCATATATTTT
TRBJ1-3 TRBV28 . . CASSPPGLISGNTIYF TGTGCCAGCAGTCCCCCGGGACTGATCTCTGGAAACACCATATATTTT
TRBJ1-1 TRBV19 . . CASGRLNTEAFF TGTGCCAGTGGACGTTTGAACACTGAAGCTTTCTTT
TRBJ2-7 TRBV10-2 . TRBD2 CASRPSSGGSYEQYF TGCGCCAGCAGGCCTTCTAGCGGGGGCTCCTACGAGCAGTACTTC
TRBJ1-5 TRBV6-5 . TRBD1 CASSPTGALYQPQHF TGTGCCAGCAGCCCAACAGGGGCCTTGTATCAGCCCCAGCATTTT
TRBJ1-2 TRBV5-4 . . CASSLKGTDNYGYTF TGTGCCAGCAGCTTGAAAGGCACCGATAACTATGGCTACACCTTC
TRBJ2-2 TRBV6-1 once . CASSAFRDKNTGELFF TGTGCCAGCAGTGCGTTCCGGGACAAGAACACCGGGGAGCTGTTTTTT
TRBJ2-5 TRBV11-2 . TRBD2 CASSLAGGYQETQYF TGTGCCAGCAGCTTAGCGGGGGGGTACCAAGAGACCCAGTACTTC
TRBJ2-7 TRBV5-1 . . CASSLNTPSYEQYF TGCGCCAGCAGCTTGAACACCCCCTCCTACGAGCAGTACTTC
TRBJ2-7 TRBV6-8 . . CARLRRGQDSYEQYF TGTGCCAGGTTAAGGCGAGGGCAGGACTCCTACGAGCAGTACTTC
TRBJ2-7 TRBV7-2 . TRBD2 CASSPVSGGLYEQYF TGTGCCAGCAGCCCCGTAAGCGGGGGGCTCTACGAGCAGTACTTC
TRBJ2-1 TRBV4-1 . TRBD2 CASSQKPGLAYNEQFF TGCGCCAGCAGCCAAAAACCCGGACTAGCCTACAATGAGCAGTTCTTC
TRBJ2-1 TRBV5-1 . TRBD2 CASSALSSGGGDEQFF TGCGCCAGCAGCGCGCTGTCTAGCGGGGGAGGGGATGAGCAGTTCTTC
TRBJ2-7 TRBV5-4 once . CASSRQGRREQYF TGTGCCAGCAGCAGGCAGGGGCGCCGCGAGCAGTACTTC
TRBJ2-7 TRBV23-1 . . CASSPARPASTYEQYF TGCGCCAGCAGTCCCGCGCGGCCCGCTTCTACCTACGAGCAGTACTTC
TRBJ1-2 TRBV5-4 . TRBD1 CASSTTGEVGYTF TGTGCCAGCAGCACGACAGGGGAGGTTGGCTACACCTTC
TRBJ1-1 TRBV29-1 . . CSVVGGGEAFF TGCAGCGTTGTGGGGGGGGGTGAAGCTTTCTTT
TRBJ1-1 TRBV9 . . CASSVVGHGSLPEAFF TGTGCCAGCAGCGTAGTGGGACACGGGAGCCTTCCTGAAGCTTTCTTT
TRBJ2-1 TRBV11-2 once . CASSPPGGRNEQFF TGTGCCAGCAGCCCCCCCGGGGGGCGCAATGAGCAGTTCTTC
TRBJ2-3 TRBV19 . . CASKVGGAGGTDTQYF TGTGCCAGTAAGGTCGGTGGGGCAGGCGGCACAGATACGCAGTATTTT
TRBJ2-7 TRBV6-5 . TRBD1 CASSYLGQSYEQYF TGTGCCAGCAGTTACTTGGGACAGTCCTACGAGCAGTACTTC
TRBJ1-4 TRBV19 . TRBD1 CASNRGREEKLFF TGTGCCAGCAACAGGGGGCGAGAGGAAAAACTGTTTTTT
TRBJ2-7 TRBV5-4 . TRBD2 CASSLSGASYEQYF TGTGCCAGCAGCTTAAGCGGGGCCTCCTACGAGCAGTACTTC
TRBJ2-3 TRBV7-9 . . CASSYDTDTQYF TGTGCCAGCAGCTACGACACAGATACGCAGTATTTT
TRBJ2-4 TRBV5-6 . TRBD1 CASSQGPDRGNIQYF TGTGCCAGCAGCCAGGGGCCCGACAGGGGCAACATTCAGTACTTC
TRBJ1-4 TRBV5-4 . . CASSLPGKEGEKLFF TGTGCCAGCAGCTTACCGGGGAAAGAAGGTGAAAAACTGTTTTTT
TRBJ1-6 TRBV27 large . CASTFRGASYNSPLHF TGTGCCAGCACATTTCGGGGGGCGTCCTATAATTCACCCCTCCACTTT
TRBJ2-5 TRBV6-1 . . CASTPGTQETQYF TGTGCCAGCACCCCGGGGACACAAGAGACCCAGTACTTC
TRBJ2-3 TRBV14 . . CASSQDRIGAGTDTQYF TGTGCCAGCAGCCAAGATCGGATCGGGGCAGGCACAGATACGCAGTATTTT
TRBJ2-1 TRBV28 . . CASIALRPSYNEQFF TGTGCCAGCATTGCCTTGCGGCCCTCCTACAATGAGCAGTTCTTC